This T cell receptor (beta chain) was sequenced for a study of beta chain features in type 1 diabetes. The isolated RNA, all of it, was reverse transcribed, so expressed TCRB transcripts were what got sequenced. The assay was immunoSEQ multiplex PCR, and TCRdb's table has in-frame clones only and misses some. The table lists about 350,000 clones, roughly 21% of them singletons. Every donor provided one heparinised blood draw, which averaged approximately 120 mL. Populations obtained by sorting all exceeded 98% purity. The CDR3 has 11 amino acids. The V gene's germline CDR1 is SEHNR and CDR2 FQNEAQ (reference sequence). Trimming cost V 4 bases and J 6 bases, with 7 bases left between them.

The receptor's source is a woman between 18 and 30 years old in good health. The V and J genes are TRBV7-9 and TRBJ2-7, with unresolved D. The sequenced sample consisted of naive CD4+ T cells from blood. CDR3 sequence: CASSSQSEQYF. The CDR3 coding sequence is TGTGCCAGCAGCTCCCAGTCCGAGCAGTACTTC.